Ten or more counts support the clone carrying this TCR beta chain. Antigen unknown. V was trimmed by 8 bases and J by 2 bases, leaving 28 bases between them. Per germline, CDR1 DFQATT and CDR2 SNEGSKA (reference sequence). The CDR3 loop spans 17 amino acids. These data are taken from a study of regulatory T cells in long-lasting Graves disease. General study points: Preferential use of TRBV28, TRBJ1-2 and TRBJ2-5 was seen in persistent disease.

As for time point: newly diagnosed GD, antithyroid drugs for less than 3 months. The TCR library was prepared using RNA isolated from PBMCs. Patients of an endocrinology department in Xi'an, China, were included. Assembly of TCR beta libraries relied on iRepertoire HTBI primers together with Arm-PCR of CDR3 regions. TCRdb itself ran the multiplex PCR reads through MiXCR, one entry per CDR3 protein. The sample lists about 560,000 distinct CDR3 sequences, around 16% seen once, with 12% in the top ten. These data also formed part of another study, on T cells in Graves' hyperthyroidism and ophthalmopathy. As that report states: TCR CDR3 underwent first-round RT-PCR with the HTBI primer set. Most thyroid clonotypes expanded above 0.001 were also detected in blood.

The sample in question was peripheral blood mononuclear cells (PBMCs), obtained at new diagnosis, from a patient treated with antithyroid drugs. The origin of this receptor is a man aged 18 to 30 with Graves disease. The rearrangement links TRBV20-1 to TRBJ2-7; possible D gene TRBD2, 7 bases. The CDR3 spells CSLLPGRGGSAPYEQYF. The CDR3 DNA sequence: TGCAGTCTTCTGCCGGGCAGGGGCGGGAGTGCGCCCTACGAGCAGTACTTC.